The rows below give T cell receptor beta chains drawn from one sample of a study of a mutant IDH1 vaccine in newly diagnosed glioma. TCRdb's copy holds only in-frame clones and misses some; the assay was immunoSEQ multiplex PCR. The sample has over 80,000 clones, roughly 90% seen once; the top ten hold 0.5% to 0.6%. The sample consisted of PBMCs, taken from a glioma patient treated with radiotherapy, temozolomide or both. These receptors were obtained from a woman between 50 and 59 years old with glioma. Both conserved end residues are part of each CDR3. Each record gives: CDR3 protein, CDR3 DNA, clone size, V gene, D gene, J gene. A D gene is named only where the DNA matches it firmly. The size entry is marked missing in some rows and otherwise reads once, few, many or a size class.

CAWSVGGELFF | TGTGCCTGGAGTGTAGGAGGGGAGCTGTTTTTT | few | TRBV30 | - | TRBJ2-2
CASSLAQNNEQFF | TGCGCCAGCAGCTTGGCACAGAACAATGAGCAGTTCTTC | once | TRBV5-1 | - | TRBJ2-1
CASSLSARGTGELFF | TGTGCCAGCAGTTTAAGCGCCAGGGGAACCGGGGAGCTGTTTTTT | - | TRBV28 | - | TRBJ2-2
CASSLWSGDNEQFF | TGTGCCAGCAGCTTATGGTCCGGAGACAATGAGCAGTTCTTC | once | TRBV7-2 | - | TRBJ2-1
CAITTGGQDYGYTF | TGTGCCATCACCACAGGGGGCCAAGACTATGGCTACACCTTC | - | TRBV10-3 | TRBD1 | TRBJ1-2
CASSYSILAGAYEQYF | TGTGCCAGCAGTTACTCGATCCTAGCGGGAGCCTACGAGCAGTACTTC | - | TRBV6-5 | TRBD2 | TRBJ2-7
CSWVNEQFF | TGCAGCTGGGTCAATGAGCAGTTCTTC | once | TRBV20-1 | - | TRBJ2-1
CASSQEFRTGSKNEQFF | TGCGCCAGCAGCCAAGAATTCAGGACAGGGAGTAAGAATGAGCAGTTCTTC | - | TRBV4-1 | TRBD1 | TRBJ2-1
CASRTQGARKGTQYF | TGTGCCAGCAGGACACAGGGGGCCCGCAAGGGTACGCAGTATTTT | - | TRBV6-6 | TRBD1 | TRBJ2-3
CASSPRVGRYGYTF | TGTGCCAGTAGTCCCCGAGTAGGCCGCTATGGCTACACCTTC | - | TRBV19 | - | TRBJ1-2
CASTLTGHTNSPLHF | TGTGCCAGCACCCTAACCGGGCATACTAATTCACCCCTCCACTTT | once | TRBV6-5 | - | TRBJ1-6
CASSTHSSSGANVLTF | TGTGCCAGCAGTACCCATAGCTCCTCTGGGGCCAACGTCCTGACTTTC | - | TRBV28 | - | TRBJ2-6
CSSTWEEKLFF | TGCAGTAGCACTTGGGAGGAAAAACTGTTTTTT | - | TRBV20-1 | - | TRBJ1-4
CASSRTSAQETQYF | TGCGCCAGCAGCAGAACTAGCGCTCAAGAGACCCAGTACTTC | - | TRBV5-1 | TRBD2 | TRBJ2-5
CASSRTGDEQFF | TGTGCCAGCAGCCGTACGGGCGATGAGCAGTTCTTC | - | TRBV7-3 | - | TRBJ2-1
CASSYNGQGADGYTF | TGTGCCAGCAGCTACAACGGGCAGGGGGCCGATGGCTACACCTTC | - | TRBV11-2 | TRBD1 | TRBJ1-2
CASSPGTGFPGELFF | TGTGCCAGCAGTCCCGGGACAGGGTTTCCCGGGGAGCTGTTTTTT | medium-sized | TRBV6-6 | TRBD1 | TRBJ2-2
CASITYTGELFF | TGTGCCAGTATCACATACACCGGGGAGCTGTTTTTT | once | TRBV19 | - | TRBJ2-2
CASSHPGTGDGYTF | TGTGCCAGCAGCCACCCCGGGACAGGGGATGGCTACACCTTC | - | TRBV11-2 | TRBD1 | TRBJ1-2
CASSEWGQGAKETQYF | TGTGCCAGCAGTGAATGGGGACAGGGGGCTAAAGAGACCCAGTACTTC | - | TRBV25-1 | TRBD1 | TRBJ2-5
CASSRQGVTDTQYF | TGTGCCAGCAGTCGACAGGGGGTCACAGATACGCAGTATTTT | - | TRBV6-5 | TRBD1 | TRBJ2-3
CASNELAGGPYEQYF | TGCGCCAGCAACGAACTAGCGGGAGGGCCCTACGAGCAGTACTTC | - | TRBV10-2 | TRBD2 | TRBJ2-7
CASSPPSRGAGETQYF | TGTGCCAGCTCACCACCGTCCAGGGGCGCGGGGGAGACCCAGTACTTC | - | TRBV18 | - | TRBJ2-5
CASSRDHSNQPQHF | TGCGCCAGCAGTCGGGACCATAGCAATCAGCCCCAGCATTTT | - | TRBV10-2 | - | TRBJ1-5
CASSLDRAHEQYF | TGTGCCAGCAGTTTAGACAGGGCCCACGAGCAGTACTTC | - | TRBV28 | TRBD1 | TRBJ2-7
CASSWRTEETQYF | TGCGCCAGCAGTTGGAGGACGGAGGAGACCCAGTACTTC | - | TRBV10-1 | - | TRBJ2-5
CASSPDRVGAQYF | TGCGCCAGCAGCCCGGACAGGGTCGGGGCCCAGTACTTC | - | TRBV5-1 | TRBD1 | TRBJ2-5
CASSLLIAGTDTQYF | TGTGCCAGCAGCTTGCTCATAGCGGGCACAGATACGCAGTATTTT | - | TRBV5-4 | - | TRBJ2-3
CASSSSRNEQFF | TGTGCCAGCAGCTCGTCGCGGAATGAGCAGTTCTTC | - | TRBV7-8 | - | TRBJ2-1
CASSSGTGGLYNYGYTF | TGTGCCAGCAGTTCAGGGACAGGGGGGCTTTATAACTATGGCTACACCTTC | - | TRBV28 | TRBD1 | TRBJ1-2
CASSRTSGVSYEQYF | TGTGCCAGCAGTCGGACTAGCGGGGTCTCCTACGAGCAGTACTTC | - | TRBV28 | TRBD2 | TRBJ2-7
CASSIGPDTDTQYF | TGTGCCAGTAGTATTGGTCCAGACACAGATACGCAGTATTTT | once | TRBV19 | - | TRBJ2-3
CASSITSGRGNEQFF | TGTGCCAGCAGTATCACTAGCGGGAGGGGGAATGAGCAGTTCTTC | - | TRBV27 | TRBD2 | TRBJ2-1
CASSEDRGRYEQYF | TGTGCCAGCAGCGAGGACAGGGGGCGGTACGAGCAGTACTTC | - | TRBV2 | TRBD1 | TRBJ2-7
CASSWPTGGQNTEAFF | TGCGCCAGCAGCTGGCCTACAGGGGGCCAGAACACTGAAGCTTTCTTT | - | TRBV5-1 | TRBD1 | TRBJ1-1
CASTQGGGAFF | TGTGCCAGCACCCAAGGAGGGGGAGCTTTCTTT | few | TRBV13 | - | TRBJ1-1